This TCR beta chain appears in the sequencing data of a study of read filtering for tumor transcriptome and immune sequencing. Germline V gene data show CDR1 as SEHNR and CDR2 as FQNEAQ (reference sequence). The CDR3 contains 14 residues. Unmatched junction bases numbered 5, after V lost 4 bases and J lost 3 bases. The library was built from about 370 ng RNA with molecular barcoded adaptors for alpha/delta and beta/gamma chains. TCRdb reprocessed the reads via MiXCR and lists one record per CDR3 protein. The table lists tens of thousands of distinct CDR3 sequences, around 15% of them singletons. The genes are TRBV7-9 and TRBJ1-1, with 7 bases lining up with TRBD1. The source is a donor at least 40 years old with multiple myeloma. Sequenced sample: a population of CD138-negative cells sorted from bone marrow. The CDR3 DNA reads as TGTGCCAGCAGCTCACAGGGGTCGGACACTGAAGCTTTCTTT. Translating it yields CASSSQGSDTEAFF.